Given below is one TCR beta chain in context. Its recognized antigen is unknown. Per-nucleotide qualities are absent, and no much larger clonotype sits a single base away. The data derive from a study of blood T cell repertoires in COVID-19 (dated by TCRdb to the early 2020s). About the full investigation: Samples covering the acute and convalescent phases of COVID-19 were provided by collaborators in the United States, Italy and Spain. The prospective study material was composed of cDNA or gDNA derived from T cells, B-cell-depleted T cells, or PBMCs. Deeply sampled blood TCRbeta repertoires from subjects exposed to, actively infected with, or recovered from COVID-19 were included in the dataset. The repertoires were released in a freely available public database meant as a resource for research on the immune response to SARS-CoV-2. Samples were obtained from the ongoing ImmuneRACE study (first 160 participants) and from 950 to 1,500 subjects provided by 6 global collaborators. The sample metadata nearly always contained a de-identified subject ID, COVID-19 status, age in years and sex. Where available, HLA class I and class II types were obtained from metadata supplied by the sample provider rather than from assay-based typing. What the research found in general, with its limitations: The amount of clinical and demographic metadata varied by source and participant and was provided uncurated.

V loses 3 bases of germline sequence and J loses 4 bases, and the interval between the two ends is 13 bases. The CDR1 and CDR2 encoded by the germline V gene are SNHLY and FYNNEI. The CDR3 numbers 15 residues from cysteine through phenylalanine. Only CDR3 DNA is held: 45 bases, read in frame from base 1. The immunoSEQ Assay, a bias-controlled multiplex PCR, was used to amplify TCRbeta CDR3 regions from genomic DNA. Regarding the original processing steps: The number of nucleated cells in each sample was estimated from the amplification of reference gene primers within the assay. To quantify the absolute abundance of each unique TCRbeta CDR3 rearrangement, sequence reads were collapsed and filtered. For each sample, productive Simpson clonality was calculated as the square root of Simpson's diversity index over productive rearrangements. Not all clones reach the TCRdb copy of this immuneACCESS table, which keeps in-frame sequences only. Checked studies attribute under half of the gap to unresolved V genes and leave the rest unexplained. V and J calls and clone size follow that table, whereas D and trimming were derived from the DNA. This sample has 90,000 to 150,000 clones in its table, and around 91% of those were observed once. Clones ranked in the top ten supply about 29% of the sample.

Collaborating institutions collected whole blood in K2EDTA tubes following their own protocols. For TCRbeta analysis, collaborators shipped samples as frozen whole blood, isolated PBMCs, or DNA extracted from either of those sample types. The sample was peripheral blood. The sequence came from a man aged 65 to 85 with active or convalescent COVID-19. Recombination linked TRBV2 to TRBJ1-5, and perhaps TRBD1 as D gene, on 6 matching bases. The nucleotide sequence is TGTGCCAGCAGTGAGGAGAGGGGGGGGAATCAGCCCCAGCATTTT. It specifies CASSEERGGNQPQHF.